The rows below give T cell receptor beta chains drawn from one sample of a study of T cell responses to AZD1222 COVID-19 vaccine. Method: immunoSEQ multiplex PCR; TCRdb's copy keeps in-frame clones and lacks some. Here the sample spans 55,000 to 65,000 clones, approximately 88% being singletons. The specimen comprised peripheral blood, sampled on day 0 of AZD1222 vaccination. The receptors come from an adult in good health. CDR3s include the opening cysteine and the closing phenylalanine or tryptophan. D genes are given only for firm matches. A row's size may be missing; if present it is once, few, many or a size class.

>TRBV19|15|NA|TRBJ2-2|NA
CASSIAAGNTGELFF
TGTGCCAGTAGTATCGCCGCCGGGAACACCGGGGAGCTGTTTTTT
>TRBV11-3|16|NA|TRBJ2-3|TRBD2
CASSLSSGRAEDTQYF
TGTGCCAGCAGCCTCTCTAGCGGGAGGGCCGAAGATACGCAGTATTTT
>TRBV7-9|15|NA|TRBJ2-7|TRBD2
CASSSTSGGSYEQYF
TGTGCCAGCAGCTCTACTAGCGGTGGATCCTACGAGCAGTACTTC
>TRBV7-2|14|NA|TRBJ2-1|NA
CASSLDQRSNEQFF
TGTGCCAGCAGCTTAGACCAGCGTAGCAATGAGCAGTTCTTC
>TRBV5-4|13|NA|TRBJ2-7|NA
CASNPPGADEQYF
TGTGCCAGCAACCCCCCGGGGGCGGACGAGCAGTACTTC
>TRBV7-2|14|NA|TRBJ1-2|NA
CASSLARSNYGYTF
TGTGCCAGCAGCTTAGCCAGAAGTAACTATGGCTACACCTTC
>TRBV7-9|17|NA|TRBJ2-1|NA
CASSLTMSASSYNEQFF
TGTGCCAGCAGCTTAACGATGAGCGCGAGCTCCTACAATGAGCAGTTCTTC
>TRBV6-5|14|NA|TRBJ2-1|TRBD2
CASTTSRSYNEQFF
TGTGCCAGCACGACTAGCAGATCCTACAATGAGCAGTTCTTC
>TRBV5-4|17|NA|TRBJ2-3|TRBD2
CASSLGLAGGQGDTQYF
TGTGCCAGCAGCTTGGGACTAGCGGGAGGCCAGGGAGATACGCAGTATTTT
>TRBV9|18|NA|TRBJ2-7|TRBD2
CASSVDAWELAGSGEQYF
TGTGCCAGCAGCGTAGACGCCTGGGAACTAGCGGGTAGTGGAGAGCAGTACTTC
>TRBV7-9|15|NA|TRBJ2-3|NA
CASSLVSGSTDTQYF
TGTGCCAGCAGCTTGGTGAGCGGTAGCACAGATACGCAGTATTTT
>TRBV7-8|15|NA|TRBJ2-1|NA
CASSFRRVSYNEQFF
TGTGCCAGCAGCTTTCGTAGGGTATCCTACAATGAGCAGTTCTTC
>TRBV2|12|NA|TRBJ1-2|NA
CASSKSNEGYTF
TGTGCCAGCAGTAAGTCGAACGAAGGCTACACCTTC
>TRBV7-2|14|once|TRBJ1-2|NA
CASSKTQGNYGYTF
TGTGCCAGCAGCAAAACCCAGGGTAACTATGGCTACACCTTC
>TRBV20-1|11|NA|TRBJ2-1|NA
CSAREAYEQFF
TGCAGTGCTAGAGAAGCCTATGAGCAGTTCTTC
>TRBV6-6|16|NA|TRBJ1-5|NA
CASSYGFEESNQPQHF
TGTGCCAGCAGTTACGGTTTCGAGGAGAGCAATCAGCCCCAGCATTTT
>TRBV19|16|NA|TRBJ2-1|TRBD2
CASSILAGGSRNEQFF
TGTGCCAGTAGTATTTTAGCGGGAGGAAGCAGGAATGAGCAGTTCTTC
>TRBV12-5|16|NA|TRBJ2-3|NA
CASGLVLGRLTDTQYF
TGTGCTAGTGGTTTGGTACTAGGCAGACTCACAGATACGCAGTATTTT
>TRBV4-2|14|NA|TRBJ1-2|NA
CASSHLGRGTGYTF
TGTGCCAGCAGCCACCTGGGTCGGGGAACAGGCTACACCTTC
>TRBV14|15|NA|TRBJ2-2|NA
CASSHLTENTGELFF
TGTGCCAGCAGCCACTTGACAGAGAACACCGGGGAGCTGTTTTTT
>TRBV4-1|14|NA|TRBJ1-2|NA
CASSQGTAPYGYTF
TGCGCCAGCAGCCAAGGGACAGCGCCCTATGGCTACACCTTC
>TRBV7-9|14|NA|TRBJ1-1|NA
CASSRTEMNTEAFF
TGTGCCAGCAGCCGAACAGAGATGAACACTGAAGCTTTCTTT
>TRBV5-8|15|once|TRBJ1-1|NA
CASSFGEWPNTEAFF
TGTGCCAGCAGCTTCGGGGAGTGGCCTAACACTGAAGCTTTCTTT
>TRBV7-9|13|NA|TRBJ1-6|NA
CASSLGPFSPLHF
TGTGCCAGCAGCTTAGGCCCATTTTCACCCCTCCACTTT
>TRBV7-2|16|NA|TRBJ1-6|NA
CASSLAGPASLSPLHF
TGTGCCAGCAGCTTAGCTGGGCCGGCTTCGCTCTCACCCCTCCACTTT
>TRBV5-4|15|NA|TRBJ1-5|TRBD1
CASSSGQGSNQPQHF
TGTGCCAGCAGCTCAGGACAGGGTAGCAATCAGCCCCAGCATTTT
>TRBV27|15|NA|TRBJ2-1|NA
CASSPNGAIVDEQFF
TGTGCCAGCAGTCCCAATGGCGCCATCGTGGATGAGCAGTTCTTC
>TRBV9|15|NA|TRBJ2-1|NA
CASSVGQQFYNEQFF
TGTGCCAGCAGCGTAGGACAGCAATTTTACAATGAGCAGTTCTTC